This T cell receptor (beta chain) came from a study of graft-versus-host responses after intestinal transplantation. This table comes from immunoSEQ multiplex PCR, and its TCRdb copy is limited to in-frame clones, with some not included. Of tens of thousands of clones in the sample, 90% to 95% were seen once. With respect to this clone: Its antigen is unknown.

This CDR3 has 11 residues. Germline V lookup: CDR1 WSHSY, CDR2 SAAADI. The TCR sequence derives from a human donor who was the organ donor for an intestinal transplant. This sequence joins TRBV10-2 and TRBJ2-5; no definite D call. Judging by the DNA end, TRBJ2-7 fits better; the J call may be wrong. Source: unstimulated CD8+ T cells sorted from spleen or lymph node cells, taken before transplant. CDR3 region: CASSEFYEQYF. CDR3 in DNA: TGCGCCAGCAGTGAGTTCTACGAGCAGTACTTC.